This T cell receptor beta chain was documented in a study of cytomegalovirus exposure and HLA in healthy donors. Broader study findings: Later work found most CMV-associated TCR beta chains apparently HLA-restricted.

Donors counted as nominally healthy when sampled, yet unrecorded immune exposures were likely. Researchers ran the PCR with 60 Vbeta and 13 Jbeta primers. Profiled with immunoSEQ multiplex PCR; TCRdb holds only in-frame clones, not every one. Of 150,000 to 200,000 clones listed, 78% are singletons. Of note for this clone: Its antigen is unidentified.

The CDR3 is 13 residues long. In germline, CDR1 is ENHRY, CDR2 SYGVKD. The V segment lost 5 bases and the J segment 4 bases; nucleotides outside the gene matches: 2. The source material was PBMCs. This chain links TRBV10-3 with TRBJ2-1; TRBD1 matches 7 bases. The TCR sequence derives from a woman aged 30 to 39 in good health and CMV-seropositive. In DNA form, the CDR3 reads TGTGCCATCAGTCGGACAGGATACAATGAGCAGTTCTTC. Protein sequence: CAISRTGYNEQFF.